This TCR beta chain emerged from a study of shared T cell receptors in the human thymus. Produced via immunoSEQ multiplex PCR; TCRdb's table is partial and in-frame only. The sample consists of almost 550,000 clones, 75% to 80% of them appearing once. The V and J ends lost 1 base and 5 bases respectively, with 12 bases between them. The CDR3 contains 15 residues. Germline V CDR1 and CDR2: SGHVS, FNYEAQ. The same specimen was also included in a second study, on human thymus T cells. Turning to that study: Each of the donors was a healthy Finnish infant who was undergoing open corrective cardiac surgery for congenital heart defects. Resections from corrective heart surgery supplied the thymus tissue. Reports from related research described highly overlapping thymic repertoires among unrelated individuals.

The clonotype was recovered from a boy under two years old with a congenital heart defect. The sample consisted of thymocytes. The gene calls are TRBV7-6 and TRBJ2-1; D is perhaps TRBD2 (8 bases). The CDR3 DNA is TGTGCCAGCAGCTTAGACAGGGGACTAGACAATGAGCAGTTCTTC. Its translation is CASSLDRGLDNEQFF.